This T cell receptor beta chain was sequenced in a study of regulatory T cells in long-lasting Graves disease. General observations from the study: The number of shared public clonotypes was higher in persistent patients (about 2,700) than new patients (roughly 970). The study found lower TCR diversity in persistent Graves' patients than in newly diagnosed ones.

Stated time point: newly diagnosed GD, antithyroid drugs for less than 3 months. After RNA was extracted from PBMCs, the TCR library was made from it. American Thyroid Association guidelines served as the basis for diagnosing Graves' disease. The TCR beta library used iRepertoire HTBI primers with Arm-PCR amplification of CDR3. TCRdb passed the multiplex PCR reads through MiXCR, listing each CDR3 protein once. This table holds hundreds of thousands of distinct CDR3 sequences, approximately 16% found once. The CDR3 totals 14 residues. Trimming stripped 3 bases from V and 3 bases from J, with 11 bases between. This clonotype showed up many times. The antigen is not known. This same sample was also taken into another study, of T cells in Graves' hyperthyroidism and ophthalmopathy. That report notes: Diagnosis rested on symptoms, serum thyroxine and TRAb, thyroid ultrasound, and orbital computed tomography.

This specimen consisted of peripheral blood mononuclear cells (PBMCs), obtained at new diagnosis, from a patient treated with antithyroid drugs. The V call is TRBV12-3 or TRBV12-4, the J call TRBJ1-1; D unresolved. This receptor was taken from a young man with Graves disease. The CDR3: CASSFRGIDTEAFF. CDR3 nucleotide sequence: TGTGCCAGCAGTTTCCGGGGTATCGACACTGAAGCTTTCTTT.